Listed below are T cell receptor beta chains from one sample, sequenced in a study of pediatric ulcerative colitis. Method: immunoSEQ multiplex PCR; TCRdb's copy keeps in-frame clones and lacks some. The table lists roughly 54,000 clones, 80% to 90% of them singletons. The sequenced sample consisted of blood. Every receptor here comes from a boy aged 5-17 years who was a control in a study of pediatric ulcerative colitis. CDR3s include the opening cysteine and the closing phenylalanine or tryptophan. The D gene is left open where the match is weak.

J	V	D	CDR3	DNA
TRBJ2-7	TRBV4-1	-	CASSQEGFRDPTYEQYF	TGCGCCAGCAGCCAAGAAGGCTTCCGGGACCCAACCTACGAGCAGTACTTC
TRBJ2-1	TRBV25-1	-	CASSDQQGWNEQFF	TGTGCCAGCAGTGACCAGCAAGGTTGGAATGAGCAGTTCTTC
TRBJ2-5	TRBV13	TRBD2	CASSYIAGGQETQYF	TGTGCCAGCAGCTATATAGCGGGAGGCCAAGAGACCCAGTACTTC
TRBJ1-1	TRBV19	-	CASQTMDSFAEAFF	TGTGCCAGTCAAACGATGGACAGTTTCGCTGAAGCTTTCTTT
TRBJ2-7	TRBV2	TRBD2	CASMVTSGYEQYF	TGTGCCAGCATGGTGACTAGCGGTTACGAGCAGTACTTC
TRBJ2-4	TRBV4-1	-	CASSQLTGENIQYF	TGCGCCAGCAGCCAACTTACAGGCGAAAACATTCAGTACTTC
TRBJ2-5	TRBV6-5	-	CASSYMGVAGETQYF	TGTGCCAGCAGTTACATGGGGGTTGCGGGGGAGACCCAGTACTTC
TRBJ2-7	TRBV7-8	-	CASSSPPPGVQKQYF	TGTGCCAGCAGCTCACCCCCACCCGGAGTGCAAAAGCAGTACTTC
TRBJ2-3	TRBV27	-	CASTTRTFRFPDTQYF	TGTGCCAGCACCACTCGGACATTTAGATTTCCAGATACGCAGTATTTT
TRBJ2-6	TRBV5-6	-	CASSLLSPFSGANVLTF	TGTGCCAGCAGCTTGTTGTCGCCGTTCTCTGGGGCCAACGTCCTGACTTTC